This TCR beta chain was documented in a study of patients and donors after allogeneic stem cell transplantation. This clonotype occurred a few times. Deletions cut 3 bases from V and 8 bases from J, with 10 bases between. CDR1 LGHDT and CDR2 YNNKEL come from the germline V gene (reference sequence). CDR3 length: 12 residues. TCRdb re-analysed the RT-PCR reads in MiXCR, keeping a single row per CDR3 protein. This sample has about a million distinct CDR3 sequences, with more than 15% found just once. The clonotype was recovered from a human donor who was either an allogeneic HSCT recipient or a stem cell or donor lymphocyte infusion donor (not recorded which). It is not recorded whose cells these are; they may come from a transplant donor. Sequenced sample: blood, either unsorted or a sorted T cell fraction (not recorded which). This rearrangement joins TRBV3-1 to TRBJ1-2; tentatively, D is TRBD1 (5 bases). CDR3 loop: CASSHRGGGYTF. The CDR3 DNA is TGTGCCAGCAGCCATAGGGGAGGCGGCTACACCTTC.